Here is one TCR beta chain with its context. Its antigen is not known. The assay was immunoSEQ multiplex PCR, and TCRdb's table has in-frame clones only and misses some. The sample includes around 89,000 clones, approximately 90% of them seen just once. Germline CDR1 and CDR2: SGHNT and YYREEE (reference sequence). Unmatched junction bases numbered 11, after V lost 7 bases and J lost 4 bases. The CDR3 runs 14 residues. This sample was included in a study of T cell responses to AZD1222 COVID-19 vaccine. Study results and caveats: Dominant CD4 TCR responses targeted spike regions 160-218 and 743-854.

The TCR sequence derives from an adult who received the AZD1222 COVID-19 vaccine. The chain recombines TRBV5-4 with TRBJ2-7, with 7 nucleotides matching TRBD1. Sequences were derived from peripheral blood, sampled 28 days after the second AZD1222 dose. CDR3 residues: CASGRQGEEYEQYF. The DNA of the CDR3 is TGTGCCAGCGGGCGACAGGGTGAGGAGTACGAGCAGTACTTC.